This entry lists 16 T cell receptor beta chains sequenced from one sample in a study of T cells in Graves' hyperthyroidism and ophthalmopathy. The TCR beta CDR3 regions underwent amplification using RNA transcripts as the source. In the first-round RT-PCR of the TCR CDR3, the HTBI primer set was used. From the multiplex PCR reads, TCRdb called clonotypes with MiXCR, one entry per CDR3 protein. The sample yields roughly 510,000 distinct CDR3 sequences, roughly 45% seen once. Sequencing was performed on peripheral blood or thyroid tissue (not recorded which). All receptors derive from an adult woman with Graves' disease, either hyperthyroidism or ophthalmopathy (not recorded which).

Of note for this clonotype: One base away lies a much larger clone, so this may be a sequencing read error. The genes are TRBV11-2 and TRBJ2-2; D may be TRBD2 (5 bases). This CDR3 spans 15 amino acids. Germline lookup yields CDR1 SGHAT and CDR2 FQNNGV. The CDR3, as DNA: TGTGCCAGCAGCTTATCGGTAATGAACACCGGGGAGCTGGTTTTT. It translates to CASSLSVMNTGELVF.

About this clonotype: The junction departs from germline at one end; a sequencing error may be responsible. This chain uses TRBV10-2 with TRBJ2-7; D not resolved. The CDR3 length is 15 residues. Germline V gene lookup returns CDR1 WSHSY and CDR2 SAAADI. CDR3 residues: CASSDFRVSDYEQYF. CDR3 nucleotide sequence: TGTGCCAGCAGTGACTTTCGAGTGAGTGACTACGAGCAGTACTTC.

V usage is TRBV7-2 and J usage is TRBJ2-3; 9 positions agree with TRBD2. Trimming removed 5 bases from V and 3 bases from J; junction bases left unmatched: 9. Germline V CDR1 and CDR2: SGHTA, FQGNSA. This CDR3 has 16 amino acids. The CDR3 here is CASSRPALAGTDTQYF. CDR3 coding DNA: TGTGCCAGCAGCCGCCCCGCCCTAGCGGGAACAGATACGCAGTATTTT.

The chain has TRBV7-8 and TRBJ2-7; D unclear. Germline V gives CDR1 SGHVS, CDR2 FQNEAQ. V lost 6 bases and J 7 bases, leaving 19 bases between the germline ends. CDR3 size: 14 residues. In DNA form, the CDR3 reads TGTGCCAGCAGGGGAATAGGATCCAGTCGGGAGCAGTACTTC. It encodes CASRGIGSSREQYF. Complete variable domain (other parts from reference TRBV7-8 and TRBJ2-7): GAGVSQSPRYKVAKRGQDVALRCDPISGHVSLFWYQQALGQGPEFLTYFQNEAQLDKSGLPSDRFFAERPEGSVSTLKIQRTQQEDSAVYLCASRGIGSSREQYFGPGTRLTVT.

This chain uses TRBV15 with TRBJ2-7; the match to TRBD1 covers 7 bases. Trimming took 4 bases from V and 9 from J; bases not matched to a gene: 9. This CDR3 contains 13 residues. CDR1 is LNHNV, CDR2 YYDKDF, per germline (reference sequence). CDR3 sequence: CATSMTGLGWQYF. CDR3 nucleotide sequence: TGTGCCACCAGCATGACAGGGTTGGGATGGCAGTACTTC.

There are many counts of this clonotype. The V gene is TRBV2, the J gene TRBJ1-1; 7 positions agree with TRBD1. This CDR3 comprises 13 residues. Trimming at V came to 3 bases and at J to 5 bases, leaving 3 bases not matched to a gene. Germline V gene lookup returns CDR1 SNHLY and CDR2 FYNNEI. The CDR3 loop reads CASSDDRVTEAFF. CDR3 nucleotides: TGTGCCAGCAGTGACGACAGGGTAACTGAAGCTTTCTTT.

The J gene is TRBJ2-7, the V gene TRBV11-2; D perhaps matches TRBD1 (5 bases). Germline lookup yields CDR1 SGHAT and CDR2 FQNNGV. The germline V and J ends were trimmed by 6 bases and 4 bases, with 13 bases remaining between them. CDR3 size: 13 residues. The CDR3 DNA follows: TGTGCCAGCAGAAGCCTAGGGGCTTACGAGCAGTACTTC. Its protein product is CASRSLGAYEQYF.

With respect to this clonotype: Just one base apart from a much larger clone, this may be a read error. The chain's CDR3 is CSARDGNRVAGELFF. Written as DNA, the CDR3 is TGCAGTGCTAGAGATGGGAACAGGGTTGCCGGGGAGCTGTTTTTT. The genes are TRBV20-1 and TRBJ2-2, with D perhaps matching TRBD1 (6 bases). Germline V lookup: CDR1 DFQATT, CDR2 SNEGSKA (reference sequence). The CDR3 is made up of 15 amino acids. The V end lost 0 bases, the J end lost 6 bases, and 14 bases lay between the germline ends.

This clonotype came up a few times. The V call is TRBV10-3, the J call TRBJ2-3, with D perhaps matching TRBD2 (5 bases). CDR1 and CDR2 (germline): ENHRY, SYGVKD. This CDR3 is 14 amino acids long. V was cut by 11 bases and J by 4 bases, with 19 bases left in between. Here the CDR3 DNA reads TGTGCCTCCTTGCCGCGGCTTAGCGCAGATACGCAGTATTTT. Protein product: CASLPRLSADTQYF.

A few counts support this clonotype. This chain links TRBV13 with TRBJ2-7; D may be TRBD1 or TRBD2 (6 bases each). The CDR3 length is 15 residues. Germline CDR1 PRHDT, CDR2 FYEKMQ (reference sequence). V gave up 5 bases and J gave up 6 bases, with 20 bases separating them. The CDR3 nucleotides are TGTGCCAGCAGCCAAGGGGGGACGGGAGCCAGCGAGCAGTACTTC. This gives the protein CASSQGGTGASEQYF.

The chain combines TRBV7-8 with TRBJ2-5; no clear D. V lost 2 bases to trimming and J lost 5 bases, with 9 bases between them. Germline lookup yields CDR1 SGHVS and CDR2 FQNEAQ. The CDR3 length is 13 residues. The CDR3 region is CASSLTSRETQYF. The CDR3 DNA follows: TGTGCCAGCAGCTTAACAAGTAGGGAGACCCAGTACTTC.

The V call is TRBV29-1, the J call TRBJ2-3; 11 nucleotides match TRBD2. Trimming at V came to 6 bases and at J to 2 bases, leaving 10 bases not matched to a gene. The CDR3 is made up of 16 amino acids. Germline V gene data show CDR1 as SQVTM and CDR2 as ANQGSEA. CDR3 in DNA: TGCAGCGTCCAGGGACTGACTAGCGGGACCACAGATACGCAGTATTTT. Translated: CSVQGLTSGTTDTQYF.

The gene calls are TRBV24-1 and TRBJ2-7, with 9 bases that match TRBD2. Germline CDR1 reads KGHDR; CDR2 reads SFDVKD. V lost 7 bases, J lost 0 bases, and 6 bases stayed unmatched. The CDR3 is 15 residues long. This chain's CDR3 is CATSLSGGPSYEQYF. For the CDR3, the DNA is TGTGCCACCAGCCTTAGCGGGGGACCCTCCTACGAGCAGTACTTC.

This clonotype appeared many times. The rearrangement links TRBV10-2 to TRBJ2-5; perhaps TRBD1 as D (5 bases). Per germline, CDR1 WSHSY and CDR2 SAAADI. V was shortened by 7 bases and J by 2 bases, with 11 bases between the two germline ends. The CDR3 loop spans 13 amino acids. The CDR3 spells CASKGAGQETQYF. The CDR3 nucleotides read TGCGCCAGCAAAGGGGCCGGGCAAGAGACCCAGTACTTC.

This clonotype was picked up many times. The chain is built from TRBV5-6 and TRBJ1-2; 9 bases agree with TRBD1. The CDR3 sequence is 13 residues long. Germline V lookup: CDR1 SGHDT, CDR2 YYEEEE. V was pared by 5 bases and J by 5 bases, with 4 bases of the junction left unmatched. The CDR3 DNA follows: TGTGCCAGCAGATACAGGGGGCGTTATGGCTACACCTTC. Residues: CASRYRGRYGYTF.

This clonotype was observed many times. V usage is TRBV28 and J usage is TRBJ1-5; D call uncertain. Germline-derived CDR1 and CDR2 are MDHEN and SYDVKM. CDR3 length equals 14 residues. V was cut by 5 bases and J by 0 bases, with 8 bases left in between. In nucleotides, the CDR3 is TGTGCCAGCAGTCTTTTGGATAGCAATCAGCCCCAGCATTTT. It translates to CASSLLDSNQPQHF.